This T cell receptor (beta chain) emerged from a study of cytomegalovirus exposure and HLA in healthy donors. General study points: Clonal expansion was found to be greater in HLA-associated TCR beta chains than in equally common others in a later analysis.

Trimming pared 4 bases from V and 3 bases from J, leaving 16 bases between. The length of the CDR3 is 15 residues. Germline V gives CDR1 SGDLS, CDR2 YYNGEE. On this clone: Antigen unknown.

The PCR made use of 60 Vbeta and 13 Jbeta primers. Produced via immunoSEQ multiplex PCR; TCRdb's table is partial and in-frame only. This table lists about 40,000 clones. The chain combines TRBV9 with TRBJ1-1; D possibly corresponds to TRBD1 (5 bases). This clonotype was obtained from a human donor in good health. Sequenced: PBMCs. The CDR3 sequence: CASSSREGMDTEAFF. CDR3 bases: TGTGCCAGCAGCTCCAGGGAGGGAATGGACACTGAAGCTTTCTTT.